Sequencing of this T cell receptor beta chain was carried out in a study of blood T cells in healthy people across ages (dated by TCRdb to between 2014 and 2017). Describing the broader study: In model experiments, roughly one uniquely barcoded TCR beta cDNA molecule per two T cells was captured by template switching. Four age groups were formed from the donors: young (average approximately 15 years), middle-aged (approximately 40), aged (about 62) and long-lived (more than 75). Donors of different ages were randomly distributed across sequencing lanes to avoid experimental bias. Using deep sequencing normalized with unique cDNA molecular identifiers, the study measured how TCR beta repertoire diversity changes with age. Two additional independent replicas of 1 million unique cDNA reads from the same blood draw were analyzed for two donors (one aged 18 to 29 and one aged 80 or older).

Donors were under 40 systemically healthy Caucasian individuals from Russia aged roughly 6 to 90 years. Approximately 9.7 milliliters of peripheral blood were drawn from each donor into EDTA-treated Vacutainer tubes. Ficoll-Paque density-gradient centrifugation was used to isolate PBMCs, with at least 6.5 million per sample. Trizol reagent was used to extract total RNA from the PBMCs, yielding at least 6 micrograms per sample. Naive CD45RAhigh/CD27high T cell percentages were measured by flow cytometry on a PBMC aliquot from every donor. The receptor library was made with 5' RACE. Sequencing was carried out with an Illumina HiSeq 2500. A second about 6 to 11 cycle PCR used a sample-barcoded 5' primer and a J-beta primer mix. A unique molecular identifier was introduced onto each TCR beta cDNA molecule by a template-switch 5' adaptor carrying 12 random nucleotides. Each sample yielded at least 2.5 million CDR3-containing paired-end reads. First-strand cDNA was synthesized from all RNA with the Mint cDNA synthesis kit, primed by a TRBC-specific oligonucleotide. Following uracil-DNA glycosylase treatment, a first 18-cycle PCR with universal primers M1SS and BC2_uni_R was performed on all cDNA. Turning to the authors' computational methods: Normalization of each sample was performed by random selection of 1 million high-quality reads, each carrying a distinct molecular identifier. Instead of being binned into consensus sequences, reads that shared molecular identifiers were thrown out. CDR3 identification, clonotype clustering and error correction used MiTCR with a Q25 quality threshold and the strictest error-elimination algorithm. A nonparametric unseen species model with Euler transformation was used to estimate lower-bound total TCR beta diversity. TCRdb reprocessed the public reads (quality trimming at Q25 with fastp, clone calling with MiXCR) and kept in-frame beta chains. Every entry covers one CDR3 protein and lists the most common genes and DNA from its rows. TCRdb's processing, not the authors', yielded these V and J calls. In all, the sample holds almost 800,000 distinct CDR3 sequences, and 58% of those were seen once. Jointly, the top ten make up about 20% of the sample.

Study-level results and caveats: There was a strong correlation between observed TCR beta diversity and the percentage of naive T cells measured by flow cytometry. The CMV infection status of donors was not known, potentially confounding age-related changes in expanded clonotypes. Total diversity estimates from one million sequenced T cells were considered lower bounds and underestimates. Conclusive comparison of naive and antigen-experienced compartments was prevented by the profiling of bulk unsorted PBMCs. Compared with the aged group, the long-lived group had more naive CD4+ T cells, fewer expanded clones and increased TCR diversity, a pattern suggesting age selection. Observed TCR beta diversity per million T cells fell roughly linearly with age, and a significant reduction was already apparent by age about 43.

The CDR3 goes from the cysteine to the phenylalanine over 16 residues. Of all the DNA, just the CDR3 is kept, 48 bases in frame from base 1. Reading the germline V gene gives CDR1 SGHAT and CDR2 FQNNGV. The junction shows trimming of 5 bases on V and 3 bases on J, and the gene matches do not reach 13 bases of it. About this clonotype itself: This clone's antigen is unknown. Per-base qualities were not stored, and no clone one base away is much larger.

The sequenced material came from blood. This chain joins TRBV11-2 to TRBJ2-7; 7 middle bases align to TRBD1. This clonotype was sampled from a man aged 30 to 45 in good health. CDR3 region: CASSTLTGPLFYEQYF. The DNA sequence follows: TGTGCCAGCAGCACCCTGACAGGGCCCCTATTCTACGAGCAGTACTTC.